This paragraph reports one TCR beta chain. The sample comes from a study of blood T cell repertoires in COVID-19. Study as a whole: Samples representing acute and convalescent COVID-19 were sourced from the United States, Italy and Spain.

Germline lookup yields CDR1 DFQATT and CDR2 SNEGSKA (reference sequence). V lost 3 bases to trimming and J lost 1 base; unmatched junction nucleotides: 11. The CDR3 spans 16 residues. Two negative PCRs, clearance, or symptom resolution were required of recovered Cohort 3 donors. Generated by immunoSEQ multiplex PCR, the TCRdb table keeps only in-frame clones and is missing some. The sample comprises some 400,000 clones, about 90% of which are singletons, and 1.3% rests with the top ten. This clonotype originated in a man aged 25 to 40 who had recovered from COVID-19. This chain joins TRBV20-1 and TRBJ1-2; TRBD1 aligns across 7 bases. The sequencing input was PBMCs or T cells enriched from blood (not recorded which). CDR3: CSASFPGTEHNYGYTF. The CDR3 DNA is TGCAGTGCTAGTTTCCCCGGGACAGAGCATAACTATGGCTACACCTTC.